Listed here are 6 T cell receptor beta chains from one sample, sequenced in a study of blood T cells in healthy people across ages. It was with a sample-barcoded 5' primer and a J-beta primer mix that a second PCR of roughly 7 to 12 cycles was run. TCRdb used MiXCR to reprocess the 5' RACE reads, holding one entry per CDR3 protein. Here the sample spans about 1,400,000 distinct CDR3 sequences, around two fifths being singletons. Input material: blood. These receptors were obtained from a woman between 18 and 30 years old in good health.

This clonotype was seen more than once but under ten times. This CDR3 is CATSDTPNEQFF. The CDR3 DNA is TGCGCCACCTCGGACACACCCAATGAGCAGTTCTTC. This rearrangement joins TRBV5-1 to TRBJ2-1, with D tentatively TRBD1 (5 bases). There are 12 residues in the CDR3. V lost 9 bases and J 6 bases, leaving 13 bases between the germline ends. Germline V gives CDR1 SGHRS, CDR2 YFSETQ. The variable domain in full, with the rest retrieved from reference TRBV5-1 and TRBJ2-1, is KAGVTQTPRYLIKTRGQQVTLSCSPISGHRSVSWYQQTPGQGLQFLFEYFSETQRNKGNFPGRFSGRQFSNSRSEMNVSTLELGDSALYLCATSDTPNEQFFGPGTRLTVL.

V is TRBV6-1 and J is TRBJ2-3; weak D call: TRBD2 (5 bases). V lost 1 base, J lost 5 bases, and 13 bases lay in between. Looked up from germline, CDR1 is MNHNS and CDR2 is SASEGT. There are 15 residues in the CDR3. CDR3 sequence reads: CASSEEAAARDTQYF. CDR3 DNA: TGTGCCAGCAGTGAAGAAGCAGCGGCCCGAGATACGCAGTATTTT.

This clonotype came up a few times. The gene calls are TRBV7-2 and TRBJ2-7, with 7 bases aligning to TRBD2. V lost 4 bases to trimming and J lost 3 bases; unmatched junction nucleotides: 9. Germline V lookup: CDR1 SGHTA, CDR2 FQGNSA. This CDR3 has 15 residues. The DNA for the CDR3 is TGTGCCAGCAGCTCCTCCGGGGGGACCGGCTACGAGCAGTACTTC. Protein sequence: CASSSSGGTGYEQYF.

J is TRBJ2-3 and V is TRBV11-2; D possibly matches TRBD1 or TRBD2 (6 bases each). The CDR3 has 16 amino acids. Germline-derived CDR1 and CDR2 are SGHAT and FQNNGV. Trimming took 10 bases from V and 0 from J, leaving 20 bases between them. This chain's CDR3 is CANTFRWGASTDTQYF. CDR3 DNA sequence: TGTGCCAACACTTTTCGGTGGGGGGCTAGCACAGATACGCAGTATTTT.

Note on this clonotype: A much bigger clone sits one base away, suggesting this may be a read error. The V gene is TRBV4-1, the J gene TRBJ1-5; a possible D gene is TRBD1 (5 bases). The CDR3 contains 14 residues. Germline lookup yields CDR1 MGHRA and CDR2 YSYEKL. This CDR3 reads CVSSQGRGNQPQHF. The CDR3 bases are TGCGTCAGCAGCCAGGGTCGGGGCAATCAGCCCCAGCATTTT.

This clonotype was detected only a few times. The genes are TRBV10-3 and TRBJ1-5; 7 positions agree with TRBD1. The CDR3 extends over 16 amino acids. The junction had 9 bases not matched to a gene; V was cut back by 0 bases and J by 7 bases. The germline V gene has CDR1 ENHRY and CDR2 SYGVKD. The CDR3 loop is CAISESNQGVGQPQHF. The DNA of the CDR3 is TGTGCCATCAGTGAGTCGAATCAGGGGGTGGGACAGCCCCAGCATTTT.